This TCR beta chain originates from a study of identical twins. Each CDR3 protein gets one entry after TCRdb re-called the 5' RACE reads with MiXCR. The data contain about 810,000 distinct CDR3 sequences, about 12% of them singletons. This clonotype came up many times. CDR1 and CDR2 from the germline V gene are SGHAT and FQNNGV. This CDR3 has 15 residues. V shed 5 bases and J shed 2 bases, with 13 bases lying between them. The sample was also reused in another study, on yellow fever vaccine responses in identical twins.

The material sequenced was PBMCs. The chain couples TRBV11-2 to TRBJ2-1; D might be TRBD1 (5 bases). The receptor was derived from a woman under 30 in good health. The chain's CDR3 is CASSNQGYPYNEQFF. CDR3 nucleotide sequence: TGTGCCAGCAGCAACCAGGGTTATCCCTACAATGAGCAGTTCTTC.